These 20 T cell receptor beta chains were all obtained from the same sample, sequenced in a study of metastatic and nonmetastatic thyroid tumors. TCRdb re-analyzed the PCR reads using MiXCR. The repertoire has around 34,000 clones, about 16% of them found once; the top ten carry about 3.4%. Among the patients, none had received any treatment before thyroid surgery. The sequenced material came from blood. The receptors come from a female donor with papillary thyroid cancer or a benign thyroid nodule (not recorded which). Some clones in this sample may be carry-over from other donors' samples.

This clone came up many times. The chain links TRBV19 to TRBJ2-3; no definite D call. The CDR3 consists of 15 residues. With 3 bases removed from V and 0 bases from J, the gap between germline ends came to 10 bases. In germline, CDR1 is LNHDA, CDR2 SQIVND (reference sequence). The CDR3 is CASSMWPGSTDTQYF. CDR3 DNA: TGTGCCAGTAGTATGTGGCCAGGTAGCACAGATACGCAGTATTTT.

This clone was seen many times. The chain recombines TRBV11-2 with TRBJ1-1; D possibly corresponds to TRBD1 (5 bases). V gave up 1 base and J gave up 5 bases, with 11 bases separating them. CDR3 length: 14 residues. CDR1 and CDR2 from the germline V gene are SGHAT and FQNNGV. CDR3 region: CASSLVFPGTEAFF. The CDR3, as DNA: TGTGCCAGCAGCTTAGTTTTTCCAGGGACTGAAGCTTTCTTT.

This clone was detected ten times or more. The J gene is TRBJ2-2, the V gene TRBV30; D might be TRBD2 (5 bases). Germline CDR1 and CDR2: GTSNPN and SVGIG (reference sequence). The CDR3 loop spans 12 amino acids. In DNA, the CDR3 is TGTGCGGAGGCCCGGAACACCGGGGAGCTGTTTTTT. Protein sequence: CAEARNTGELFF.

A note on this clone: This may come from a read error, since a much larger clone is one base off. V is TRBV28 and J is TRBJ1-2, with D perhaps TRBD1 (5 bases). The CDR3 is 13 residues long. Germline CDR1 reads MDHEN; CDR2 reads SYDVKM. Trimming removed 0 bases at V and 10 bases at J, with 12 bases between. The CDR3 region is CASSLWGGGDYTF. CDR3 nucleotide sequence: TGTGCCAGCAGTTTATGGGGGGGGGGTGACTACACCTTC.

Notes on this clone: A read error may account for a junction end that differs from germline. This chain uses TRBV10-3 with TRBJ1-6, with D unclear. The CDR3 consists of 13 residues. CDR1 is ENHRY and CDR2 is SYGVKD in the germline V gene. The CDR3 is CAISAASNSHLHF. CDR3 in DNA: TGTGCCATCAGTGCAGCCAGTAATTCACACCTCCACTTT.

This clone was seen ten or more times. This rearrangement joins TRBV28 to TRBJ2-3; perhaps TRBD2 as D (6 bases). The CDR3 runs to 15 residues. V was trimmed by 5 bases and J by 2 bases, leaving 14 bases between them. CDR1 and CDR2 (germline): MDHEN, SYDVKM. CDR3 loop: CASSLASEFTDTQYF. The CDR3 DNA reads TGTGCCAGCAGTCTCGCTAGCGAGTTCACAGATACGCAGTATTTT.

This clone has ten or more counts. The J gene is TRBJ1-2, the V gene TRBV9; possible D gene TRBD1, 6 bases. V shed 3 bases and J shed 7 bases, with 16 bases lying between them. The CDR3 totals 14 residues. The germline V gene has CDR1 SGDLS and CDR2 YYNGEE. CDR3 loop: CASSDTRGAGGYTF. CDR3 coding DNA: TGTGCCAGCAGCGACACTCGGGGGGCAGGTGGCTACACCTTC.

This clone showed up many times. The chain joins TRBV30 to TRBJ2-7; TRBD2 matches at 10 bases. The germline V gene encodes CDR1 GTSNPN and CDR2 SVGIG (reference sequence). The length of the CDR3 is 13 residues. Trimming at V came to 3 bases and at J to 3 bases, leaving 2 bases not matched to a gene. The CDR3 region is CAWRTSGVYEQYF. The CDR3 coding sequence is TGTGCCTGGAGAACTAGCGGGGTCTACGAGCAGTACTTC.

This clone was detected ten times or more. The chain recombines TRBV13 with TRBJ2-7, with a weak D call TRBD2 (6 bases). The CDR3 covers 12 residues. V lost 4 bases and J lost 4, with 8 bases in between. Germline V CDR1 and CDR2: PRHDT, FYEKMQ (reference sequence). Here the CDR3 DNA reads TGTGCCAGCAGCTCCGGAGGGTACGAGCAGTACTTC. The encoded protein is CASSSGGYEQYF.

This clone was seen at least ten times. V is TRBV29-1 and J is TRBJ1-3, with a tentative D call TRBD1 (5 bases). V was shortened by 1 base and J by 0 bases, with 13 bases between the two germline ends. Germline lookup yields CDR1 SQVTM and CDR2 ANQGSEA. The CDR3 is 16 amino acids. The CDR3, as DNA: TGCAGCGTTGAAGGGGGCCCAGCGATCTCTGGAAACACCATATATTTT. This codes for CSVEGGPAISGNTIYF. Full variable domain (outside the CDR3, taken from reference TRBV29-1 and TRBJ1-3): SAVISQKPSRDICQRGTSLTIQCQVDSQVTMMFWYRQQPGQSLTLIATANQGSEATYESGFVIDKFPISRPNLTFSTLTVSNMSPEDSSIYLCSVEGGPAISGNTIYFGEGSWLTVV.

This clone was seen repeatedly, ten times or more. The V and J genes are TRBV29-1 and TRBJ2-1; perhaps TRBD2 as D (5 bases). CDR3 length: 12 amino acids. V lost 3 bases to trimming and J lost 6 bases, with 9 bases between them. Germline V CDR1 and CDR2: SQVTM, ANQGSEA. The CDR3 loop is CSVEKGVNEQFF. As DNA, the CDR3 is TGCAGCGTTGAGAAGGGAGTCAATGAGCAGTTCTTC.

In this sample, this clone turned up many times. Given a much more abundant clone one base away, this may be a read error. The sample contains more than one DNA sequence encoding this CDR3. V usage is TRBV27 and J usage is TRBJ2-7, with 7 bases aligning to TRBD2. Germline CDR1 is MNHEY and CDR2 is SMNVEV (reference sequence). This CDR3 spans 14 amino acids. CDR3 residues: CASRRGLYDYEQYF. The CDR3 region has the DNA TGTGCCAGCAGACGGGGACTATATGACTACGAACAGTACTTC.

The rearrangement links TRBV11-3 to TRBJ2-5; no clear D. CDR1 SGHNT and CDR2 YENEEA come from the germline V gene. Trimming stripped 1 base from V and 4 bases from J, with 16 bases between. The CDR3 totals 16 residues. The CDR3 coding sequence is TGTGCCAGCAGCTTAGTCTGGGGTTGGGATGGAGAGACCCAGTACTTC. Protein product: CASSLVWGWDGETQYF.

This clone has a count of ten or more. The V gene is TRBV3-1, the J gene TRBJ1-2; a possible D gene is TRBD1 (6 bases). Germline loops: CDR1 LGHDT, CDR2 YNNKEL (reference sequence). The CDR3 is made up of 14 amino acids. V was cut by 0 bases and J by 5 bases, with 10 bases left in between. The CDR3 spells CASSQDWGRYGYTF. In nucleotides, the CDR3 is TGTGCCAGCAGCCAAGATTGGGGGCGATATGGCTACACCTTC.

This clone was detected ten times or more. The V gene is TRBV15, the J gene TRBJ2-1; 12 positions agree with TRBD1. Per germline, CDR1 LNHNV and CDR2 YYDKDF (reference sequence). The CDR3 has 15 residues. With V trimmed by 2 bases and J by 12 bases, 8 bases remained unmatched. CDR3 DNA: TGTGCCACCAGCAGACCCCGGGACAGGGGGCAGGGGCAGTTCTTC. It translates to CATSRPRDRGQGQFF.

This clone showed up many times. The genes are TRBV7-9 and TRBJ1-1; D is ambiguous. Germline V gene lookup returns CDR1 SEHNR and CDR2 FQNEAQ (reference sequence). CDR3 length: 15 residues. Trimming removed 5 bases from V and 0 bases from J, with 13 bases in between. CDR3 bases: TGTGCCAGCAGCCCCCTAGGAGTCATGAACACTGAAGCTTTCTTT. Protein: CASSPLGVMNTEAFF.

This clone showed up just a few times. A clone one base away is much larger, so this may be a read error. This chain connects TRBV29-1 to TRBJ2-5; D assignment may be TRBD1 or TRBD2 (7 bases each). This CDR3 is 12 amino acids long. Germline loops: CDR1 SQVTM, CDR2 ANQGSEA. Trimming stripped 7 bases from V and 5 bases from J, with 14 bases between. CDR3 sequence reads: CSAGGGSETQYF. The CDR3 region has the DNA TGCAGCGCAGGGGGAGGGTCTGAGACCCAGTACTTC. The full variable domain, rest sourced from reference TRBV29-1 and TRBJ2-5, is SAVISQKPSRDICQRGTSLTIQCQVDSQVTMMFWYRQQPGQSLTLIATANQGSEATYESGFVIDKFPISRPNLTFSTLTVSNMSPEDSSIYLCSAGGGSETQYFGPGTRLLVL.

Ten or more counts support this clone. V is TRBV19 and J is TRBJ1-4; no definite D call. V lost 7 bases, J lost 2 bases, and 8 bases lay in between. Germline loops: CDR1 LNHDA, CDR2 SQIVND (reference sequence). The CDR3 has 13 amino acids. The CDR3 sequence: CASTTETNEKLFF. Here the CDR3 DNA reads TGTGCCAGTACCACCGAGACTAATGAAAAACTGTTTTTT.

This clone came up many times. The CDR3 DNA follows: TGTGCCAGCAGTCCAGGGGGGGTTAGGGATTATCGCTACACCTTC. Encoded protein: CASSPGGVRDYRYTF. V usage is TRBV6-1 and J usage is TRBJ1-2, with TRBD1 matching over 7 bases. After removal of 5 bases from V and 9 bases from J, the junction contained 15 bases not matched to a gene. Per germline, CDR1 MNHNS and CDR2 SASEGT. The CDR3 loop spans 15 amino acids.

This clone was picked up many times. The chain has TRBV7-3 and TRBJ2-3, with D maybe TRBD2 (6 bases). Trimming pared 2 bases from V and 0 bases from J, leaving 12 bases between. The CDR3 totals 16 residues. In germline, CDR1 is SGHTA, CDR2 FQGTGA. The CDR3 protein is CASSLVGGVSTDTQYF. The CDR3 DNA reads TGTGCCAGCAGCTTAGTCGGCGGGGTTAGCACAGATACGCAGTATTTT.